Here is one TCR beta chain with its context. This sample is drawn from a study of CD8 T cells in Susac syndrome. After extraction with the RNeasy kit, roughly 0.45 to 1 ug of the RNA was reverse transcribed using random hexamers. TCRdb passed the immunoSEQ multiplex PCR reads through MiXCR, listing each CDR3 protein once. The sample carries tens of thousands of distinct CDR3 sequences, approximately 94% recorded once. The CDR3 is 15 amino acids. The ends lost 5 bases at V and 5 bases at J; junction bases unmatched: 8. CDR1 SEHNR and CDR2 FQNEAQ come from the germline V gene (reference sequence). Sequencing was carried out using CD8+ T cells from PBMCs. The sequence came from a human donor in good health. The chain combines TRBV7-9 with TRBJ2-1; 8 bases align to TRBD2. CDR3 nucleotide sequence: TGTGCCAGCAGCCCAACGACTAGCGTAAACAATGAGCAGTTCTTC. It specifies CASSPTTSVNNEQFF. Combining the CDR3 with reference TRBV7-9 and TRBJ2-1 gives the whole variable domain DTGVSQNPRHKITKRGQNVTFRCDPISEHNRLYWYRQTLGQGPEFLTYFQNEAQLEKSRLLSDRFSAERPKGSFSTLEIQRTEQGDSAMYLCASSPTTSVNNEQFFGPGTRLTVL.